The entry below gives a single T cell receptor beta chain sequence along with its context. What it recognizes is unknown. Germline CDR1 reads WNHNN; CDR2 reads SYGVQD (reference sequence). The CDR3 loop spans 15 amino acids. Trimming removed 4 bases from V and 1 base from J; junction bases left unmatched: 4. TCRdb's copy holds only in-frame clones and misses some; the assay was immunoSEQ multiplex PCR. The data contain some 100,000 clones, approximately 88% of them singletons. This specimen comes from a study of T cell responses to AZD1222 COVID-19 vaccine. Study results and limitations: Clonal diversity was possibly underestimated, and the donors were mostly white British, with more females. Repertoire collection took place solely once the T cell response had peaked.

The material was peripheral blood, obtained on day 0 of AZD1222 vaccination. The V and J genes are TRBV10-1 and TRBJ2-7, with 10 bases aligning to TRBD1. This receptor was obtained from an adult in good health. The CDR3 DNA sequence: TGCGCCAGCAGTGTGGGACAGGGGATATCCTACGAGCAGTACTTC. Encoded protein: CASSVGQGISYEQYF.